This T cell receptor (beta chain) derives from a study of cytomegalovirus exposure and HLA in healthy donors. The CDR3 runs to 15 residues. Germline assignment: CDR1 SQVTM and CDR2 ANQGSEA. The V segment lost 3 bases and the J segment 2 bases; nucleotides outside the gene matches: 8. Study findings and constraints: Generally TCR sequences proved uncommon, though certain public TCRs appeared in numerous donors. Later, an analysis found that TCR clusters from the first cohort tended to co-occur in the roughly 110 validation repertoires. A list of 150 or so TCR beta chains associated with cytomegalovirus was given.

As to this clone: Its antigen is unknown.

It was the roughly 130-subject validation cohort, separate from the roughly 700-subject first cohort, to which the donors belonged. This table comes from immunoSEQ multiplex PCR, and its TCRdb copy is limited to in-frame clones, with some not included. The data show 65,000 or so clones, about 90% seen once. V usage is TRBV29-1 and J usage is TRBJ2-3; 7 nucleotides agree with TRBD2. The sequenced material came from PBMCs. The source is a woman aged 18-30 years in good health and CMV-seronegative. Here the CDR3 DNA reads TGCAGCGTTGATCTGGTAGCGGGTAACACAGATACGCAGTATTTT. This encodes CSVDLVAGNTDTQYF.